The 12 T cell receptor beta chains below were found in one sample sequenced in a study of blood T cell repertoires in COVID-19 (TCRdb year 2020). Library preparation employed the immunoSEQ multiplex PCR assay. The table was pulled from immuneACCESS by TCRdb, which kept in-frame rearrangements only. Such tables lose some clones; where checked, under half of the loss comes from unresolved V genes, and the rest has no known cause. The sample contains 180,000 or so clones, around 84% of them found a single time. The leading ten clones occupy roughly 15% of the sample. Sequenced sample: PBMCs or T cells enriched from blood (not recorded which). These receptors were obtained from a man between 50 and 59 years old who had recovered from COVID-19.

The chain uses TRBV3-1 (or the pseudogene TRBV3-2) and TRBJ2-1, with TRBD1 matching over 8 bases. The germline V gene has CDR1 LGHDT and CDR2 YNNKEL (reference sequence). This CDR3 spans 16 amino acids. J was trimmed by 4 bases and V by 1 base; bases with no gene match: 6. The chain's CDR3 is CASSQALRTGYNEQFF. The CDR3 DNA reads as TGTGCCAGCAGCCAAGCTTTGCGGACAGGGTACAATGAGCAGTTCTTC.

Regarding this clone: Different DNA sequences within this sample yield the same CDR3. The chain has TRBV6-5 and TRBJ1-3; no clear D gene. The CDR3 has 13 residues. V was cut by 7 bases and J by 4 bases, with 11 bases left in between. CDR1 is MNHEY and CDR2 is SVGAGI in the germline V gene. CDR3 in DNA: TGTGCCAGCACCCTAGGTCGGGGAAACACCATATATTTT. It codes for CASTLGRGNTIYF.

This sequence joins TRBV7-9 and TRBJ2-2; D uncertain. Looked up from germline, CDR1 is SEHNR and CDR2 is FQNEAQ (reference sequence). CDR3 size: 12 residues. Trimming pared 5 bases from V and 5 bases from J, leaving 6 bases between. CDR3 amino acids: CASSRDTGELFF. Here the CDR3 DNA reads TGTGCCAGCAGCCGAGATACCGGGGAGCTGTTTTTT.

This clone was detected a few times. This chain connects TRBV5-1 to TRBJ2-3; TRBD1 matches at 7 bases. J lost 4 bases, V lost 0 bases, and 2 bases had no gene match. This CDR3 has 14 residues. CDR1 is SGHRS, CDR2 YFSETQ, per germline. This CDR3 is CASSLEGGPDTQYF. The DNA for the CDR3 is TGCGCCAGCAGCTTGGAAGGGGGCCCAGATACGCAGTATTTT.

This CDR3 is CASSRGGGPINEQFF. Here the CDR3 DNA reads TGTGCCAGCAGCCGAGGAGGTGGGCCCATCAATGAGCAGTTCTTC. The chain combines TRBV28 with TRBJ2-1, with D possibly being TRBD2 (5 bases). Germline lookup yields CDR1 MDHEN and CDR2 SYDVKM. The V and J ends lost 6 bases and 6 bases respectively, with 18 bases between them. The CDR3 sequence is 15 residues long. Variable domain in full (rest from reference TRBV28 and TRBJ2-1): DVKVTQSSRYLVKRTGEKVFLECVQDMDHENMFWYRQDPGLGLRLIYFSYDVKMKEKGDIPEGYSVSREKKERFSLILESASTNQTSMYLCASSRGGGPINEQFFGPGTRLTVL.

The chain employs TRBV5-1 and TRBJ1-1; TRBD1 agrees at 11 bases. The ends lost 4 bases at V and 6 bases at J; junction bases unmatched: 5. The CDR3 is 14 amino acids. Germline V gene data show CDR1 as SGHRS and CDR2 as YFSETQ. The CDR3 DNA reads TGCGCCAGCAGCCCGTGGGGACAGGGGGCTGAAGCTTTCTTT. Translation: CASSPWGQGAEAFF.

The V gene is TRBV4-1, the J gene TRBJ2-1, with D perhaps TRBD2 (6 bases). V lost 0 bases and J 6 bases, leaving 12 bases between the germline ends. Germline CDR1 MGHRA, CDR2 YSYEKL. The CDR3 totals 15 residues. The CDR3 loop reads CASSQDGGTFNEQFF. The CDR3 region has the DNA TGCGCCAGCAGCCAAGACGGGGGTACCTTCAATGAGCAGTTCTTC.

The chain has TRBV11-2 and TRBJ1-1; tentatively, D is TRBD1 (5 bases). This CDR3 comprises 13 residues. CDR1 is SGHAT, CDR2 FQNNGV, per germline. Trimming took off 4 bases at V and 8 bases at J, with 14 bases between the two ends. CDR3 region: CASSSRRDGEAFF. CDR3 nucleotide sequence: TGTGCCAGCAGCTCCCGGAGGGACGGAGAAGCTTTCTTT.

The chain uses TRBV5-6 and TRBJ1-2; 7 nucleotides line up with TRBD1. The V segment lost 0 bases and the J segment 2 bases; nucleotides outside the gene matches: 4. This CDR3 spans 15 amino acids. Per the germline V gene, CDR1 is SGHDT and CDR2 is YYEEEE. The CDR3 coding sequence is TGTGCCAGCAGCTTGGGGGGACAGAACAACTATGGCTACACCTTC. Translation gives CASSLGGQNNYGYTF. Using reference TRBV5-6 and TRBJ1-2 for the parts outside the CDR3, the full variable domain is DAGVTQSPTHLIKTRGQQVTLRCSPKSGHDTVSWYQQALGQGPQFIFQYYEEEERQRGNFPDRFSGHQFPNYSSELNVNALLLGDSALYLCASSLGGQNNYGYTFGSGTRLTVV.

The rearrangement uses TRBV7-9 and TRBJ2-3, with 10 bases matching TRBD2. The CDR3 length is 16 residues. The V and J ends lost 3 bases and 5 bases, in that order; junction bases with no gene match: 8. CDR1 and CDR2 (germline): SEHNR, FQNEAQ (reference sequence). The CDR3 reads CASSFQAGGSKDTQYF. CDR3 coding DNA: TGTGCCAGCAGCTTCCAAGCGGGGGGGTCCAAAGATACGCAGTATTTT.

The chain combines TRBV1 with TRBJ1-4; the D segment call TRBD1 is taken from the table without a DNA check. TRBV1 is labeled a pseudogene. The CDR3 sequence is 16 residues long. CDR3 bases: TGCACCAGCAGCCAATCGACAGGGGATTGGGACGAAAAACTGTTTTTT. Its translation is CTSSQSTGDWDEKLFF.

The chain's CDR3 is CASRRGGQGMFGEYF. DNA of the CDR3: TGTGCCAGCAGGAGAGGGGGACAGGGGATGTTCGGAGAGTACTTC. The chain combines TRBV6-5 with TRBJ2-7; 10 nucleotides match TRBD1. V shed 6 bases and J 11 bases; nucleotides not matched to a gene: 16. The CDR3 extends over 15 amino acids. Germline CDR1 is MNHEY and CDR2 is SVGAGI.